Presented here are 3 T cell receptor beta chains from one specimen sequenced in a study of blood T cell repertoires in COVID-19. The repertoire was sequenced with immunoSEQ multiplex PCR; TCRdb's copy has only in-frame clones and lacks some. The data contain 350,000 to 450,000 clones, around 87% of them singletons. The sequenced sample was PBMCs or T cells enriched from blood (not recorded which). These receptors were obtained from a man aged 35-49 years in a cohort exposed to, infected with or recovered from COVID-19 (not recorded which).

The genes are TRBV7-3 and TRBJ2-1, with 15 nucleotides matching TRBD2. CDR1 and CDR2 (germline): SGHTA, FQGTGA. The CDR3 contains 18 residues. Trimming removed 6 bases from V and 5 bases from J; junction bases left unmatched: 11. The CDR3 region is CASRPYGTSGRRDNEQFF. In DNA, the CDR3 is TGTGCCAGCAGACCATATGGGACTAGCGGGAGGCGGGACAATGAGCAGTTCTTC.

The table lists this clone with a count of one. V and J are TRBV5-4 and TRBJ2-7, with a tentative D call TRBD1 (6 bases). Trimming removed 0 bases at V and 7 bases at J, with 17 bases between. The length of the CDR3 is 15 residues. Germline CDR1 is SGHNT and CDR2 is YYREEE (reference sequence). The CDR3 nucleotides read TGTGCCAGCAGCTTGGATCGGCAGGGGTCGAGAGAGCAGTACTTC. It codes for CASSLDRQGSREQYF. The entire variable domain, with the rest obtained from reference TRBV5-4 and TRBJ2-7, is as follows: ETGVTQSPTHLIKTRGQQVTLRCSSQSGHNTVSWYQQALGQGPQFIFQYYREEENGRGNFPPRFSGLQFPNYSSELNVNALELDDSALYLCASSLDRQGSREQYFGPGTRLTVT.

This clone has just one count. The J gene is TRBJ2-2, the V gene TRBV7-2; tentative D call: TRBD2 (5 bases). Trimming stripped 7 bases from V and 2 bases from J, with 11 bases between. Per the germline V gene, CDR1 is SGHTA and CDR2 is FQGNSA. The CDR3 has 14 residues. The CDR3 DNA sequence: TGTGCCAGCACCGCTAGCCTAAACACCGGGGAGCTGTTTTTT. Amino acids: CASTASLNTGELFF.